This TCR beta chain was documented in a study of T cells in Graves' hyperthyroidism and ophthalmopathy. Regarding the study as a whole: Model output signaled ophthalmopathy a median roughly 6.1 months ahead of onset.

This clonotype was seen a handful of times. Its matching antigen is unknown. The V gene end was trimmed by 0 bases and the J gene end by 8 bases; junction bases not matched to a gene: 9. The germline CDR1 and CDR2 sequences are SGHRS and YFSETQ. The CDR3 spans 16 residues. Researchers took RNA transcripts and amplified the TCR beta CDR3 regions from them. Using the HTBI primer set, a first-round RT-PCR was run on the TCR CDR3. TCRdb reprocessed the multiplex PCR reads via MiXCR and lists one record per CDR3 protein. The sample includes 300,000 to 400,000 distinct CDR3 sequences, around a sixth of them seen just once. These patients, aged 18 to 65, had recently diagnosed hyperthyroidism lasting under 2 months. A patient was excluded if there was uncontrolled infection, other autoimmune disease, pregnancy or lactation. The diagnostic basis comprised clinical symptoms, serum thyroxine and TRAb, thyroid ultrasound and orbital computed tomography.

Material for sequencing was blood. The gene calls are TRBV5-1 and TRBJ2-1; 9 bases are shared with TRBD2. The receptor comes from a woman aged 45-65 years with Graves' hyperthyroidism. DNA of the CDR3: TGCGCCAGCAGCTTGGCCAGGCGGGGGGGTTGGGATGAGCAGTTCTTC. It is translated as CASSLARRGGWDEQFF.